This TCR beta chain was recovered during a study of T cells in localized non-small cell lung cancer. The study, taken as a whole, reports: Of the top 100 tumor clones, median around 60 were in adjacent lung, over 25 among its top 100. Highest T cell clonality was seen in uninvolved adjacent lung, surpassing that measured in tumor.

The table lists this clone with a count of one. Antigen: not known. Method: immunoSEQ multiplex PCR; TCRdb's copy keeps in-frame clones and lacks some. The data show approximately 43,000 clones, roughly 90% seen once. V was clipped by 10 bases and J by 4 bases, with 14 bases between them. Germline V gives CDR1 LNHDA, CDR2 SQIVND (reference sequence). The CDR3 length is 12 residues. The sequences come from peripheral blood, collected before any cancer treatment. The J gene is TRBJ2-7, the V gene TRBV19; D perhaps matches TRBD1 (6 bases). The receptor was derived from a female donor over 55 with stage I squamous cell lung carcinoma. CDR3 nucleotide sequence: TGTGCCACCCAGAGAGGGGGATACGAGCAGTACTTC. Protein: CATQRGGYEQYF. Using reference TRBV19 and TRBJ2-7 for the parts outside the CDR3, the full variable domain is DGGITQSPKYLFRKEGQNVTLSCEQNLNHDAMYWYRQDPGQGLRLIYYSQIVNDFQKGDIAEGYSVSREKKESFPLTVTSAQKNPTAFYLCATQRGGYEQYFGPGTRLTVT.